This T cell receptor beta chain was obtained from a study of OX40 agonist ivuxolimab in advanced cancers. With respect to the entire study: The costimulatory receptor OX40 (CD134) was targeted by ivuxolimab, a fully human IgG2 agonistic monoclonal antibody. Intravenous ivuxolimab was administered to patients every 2 weeks at six dose levels: 0.01, 0.1, 0.3, 1.5, 3 and 10 mg/kg. Of the roughly 51 dose-escalation patients, hepatocellular carcinoma was present in about 19, melanoma in around 15, renal cell carcinoma in 9 and head and neck cancer in 9. A male proportion of about 79% and a mean age of around 60 years, ranging from 23 to 79, were recorded for the dose-escalation cohort. Prior anti-PD-1, anti-PD-L1 or anti-CTLA-4 therapy was permitted, and approximately 42% of dose-escalation patients had received checkpoint inhibitors. Partial responses occurred in three dose-escalation patients, of whom one had hepatocellular carcinoma and two had cutaneous melanoma. Peripheral TCRbeta sequencing was intended to test whether TCR sequence diversity was altered and clonal T-cell expansion was caused by ivuxolimab. The monotherapy dose-escalation portion (N of about 47 patients) of the phase I ivuxolimab trial is reported in the paper.

Patients with autoimmune disease history or receiving systemic immunosuppression were excluded from the trial. Peripheral blood for TCR sequencing was collected from all dose cohorts at baseline, on cycle 4 day 1, and on cycle 7 day 1. Samples were obtained from an open-label, multicenter, first-in-human phase I dose-escalation trial of ivuxolimab. Adults with locally advanced or metastatic melanoma, renal cell, hepatocellular, or head and neck squamous cell carcinoma were enrolled in the trial. Before TCR sequencing, CD4+ and CD8+ T cells were separately sorted from peripheral blood. To sequence the TCRbeta CDR3 region, genomic DNA was isolated from the sorted cells. The immunoSEQ Assay was used for sequencing of TCRbeta CDR3 regions. TCRdb stores this immuneACCESS table with in-frame sequences only. Part of the clones is absent; in the studies checked, under half of the shortfall reflects unresolved V genes, and no reason is known for the rest. This sample comprises around 29,000 clones, about 89% of them detected only once. Almost 9.5% of the sample goes to the ten largest clones.

On the study overall, not on this receptor specifically: On average, CD8+ T cells showed more expanded clones than CD4+ T cells after ivuxolimab. At doses of 0.1 to 3.0 mg/kg, clonal expansion of both CD4+ and CD8+ T cells in blood was seen between baseline and week 6. In the 0.1-3.0 mg/kg groups, partial responders had among the lowest normalized peripheral clonal expansion, particularly in CD8+ T cells. Which antigens the clonally expanded peripheral T cells were specific for was not determined. Low levels of normalized T-cell clonal expansion were also seen in some patients who did not respond.

Details on this clone: Its specific antigen is unknown. Base quality data are lacking; no much larger clone is found one base away.

Relative to germline, V is missing 6 bases and J is missing 6 bases, with 7 bases of the junction outside any gene match. CDR1 SQVTM and CDR2 ANQGSEA were looked up in the germline V gene. Taken from cysteine to phenylalanine, the CDR3 has 13 residues. Only the CDR3 portion is preserved as DNA: 39 bases, with reading frame beginning at the first base. The source material was CD4+ or CD8+ T cells sorted from blood, sampled in a trial of the OX40 agonist ivuxolimab. The receptor's source is an adult with an advanced solid tumor such as melanoma, head and neck, liver or kidney cancer. Recombination connected TRBV29-1 to TRBJ2-2; TRBD2 fits 7 bases in the junction. The CDR3 protein: CSVRAGRSGELFF. The DNA sequence is TGCAGCGTCAGAGCGGGGCGGTCCGGGGAGCTGTTTTTT.